These 27 T cell receptor beta chains came from one sample sequenced in a study of blood T cells in healthy people across ages. For the second PCR, which ran for about 7 to 11 cycles, a sample-barcoded 5' primer and a J-beta primer mix were used. TCRdb analysed the 5' RACE reads with MiXCR anew, one entry per CDR3 protein. Of approximately 790,000 distinct CDR3 sequences listed, around 62% are singletons. Sequencing was carried out using blood. The receptors derive from a man aged 30 to 39 in good health.

This chain links TRBV7-9 with TRBJ1-4; D perhaps matches TRBD1 (6 bases). The CDR3 consists of 14 residues. Trimming removed 4 bases at V and 6 bases at J, with 12 bases between. Germline loops: CDR1 SEHNR, CDR2 FQNEAQ (reference sequence). The CDR3, as DNA: TGTGCCAGCAGCTACGGGACAAGAGATGAAAAACTGTTTTTT. Translating it yields CASSYGTRDEKLFF.

This sequence joins TRBV27 and TRBJ1-5; 9 nucleotides align to TRBD1. The ends lost 8 bases at V and 5 bases at J; junction bases unmatched: 10. Germline V lookup: CDR1 MNHEY, CDR2 SMNVEV (reference sequence). The CDR3 spans 15 residues. The CDR3, as DNA: TGTGCCAGCTCCTCCGGGACAGGGAATCATCAGCCCCAGCATTTT. Translation: CASSSGTGNHQPQHF.

The chain recombines TRBV2 with TRBJ2-7, with 11 bases identical to TRBD1. The germline gives CDR1 SNHLY, CDR2 FYNNEI. The trim removed 6 bases at V and 3 bases at J, leaving 10 bases unmatched. The CDR3 is made up of 16 amino acids. In nucleotides, the CDR3 is TGTGCCAGCAGCGAGTCCGGGACAGGGGGAATCTACGAGCAGTACTTC. Protein sequence: CASSESGTGGIYEQYF.

The chain combines TRBV14 with TRBJ2-4; D is perhaps TRBD2 (6 bases). The DNA matches TRBJ2-7 better at its end, which makes the J call doubtful. The germline gives CDR1 SGHDN, CDR2 FVKESK. The CDR3 runs to 14 residues. The CDR3 reads CASSQEGLAYEQYF. The CDR3 DNA is TGTGCCAGCAGCCAAGAAGGCCTAGCGTACGAGCAGTACTTC.

The chain links TRBV7-2 to TRBJ2-7; D call uncertain. CDR3 length equals 15 residues. Germline loops: CDR1 SGHTA, CDR2 FQGNSA. Trimming left V 5 bases short and J 2 bases short, with 16 bases between. The CDR3 DNA follows: TGTGCCAGCAGCCTAGACCGGCCACCCGCCTACGAGCAGTACTTC. It yields the protein CASSLDRPPAYEQYF.

The chain recombines TRBV10-3 with TRBJ1-1; tentative D call: TRBD1 (5 bases). Trimming took 4 bases from V and 3 from J, leaving 18 bases between them. Germline lookup yields CDR1 ENHRY and CDR2 SYGVKD. The CDR3 extends over 16 amino acids. The CDR3 nucleotides are TGTGCCATCAGTGTCGAGGGGTTAAGGGGATACACTGAAGCTTTCTTT. Translated, it gives CAISVEGLRGYTEAFF.

The chain couples TRBV5-1 to TRBJ2-1, with a possible D match to TRBD1 (6 bases). V was shortened by 2 bases and J by 0 bases, with 12 bases between the two germline ends. The CDR3 extends over 16 amino acids. Germline V gene sequence: CDR1 SGHRS, CDR2 YFSETQ. CDR3 DNA: TGCGCCAGCAGCTTCCAGGGGCTGGGCTCCTACAATGAGCAGTTCTTC. The encoded protein is CASSFQGLGSYNEQFF.

This sequence joins TRBV5-1 and TRBJ2-4; 7 nucleotides match TRBD1. Matching the DNA end better, TRBJ2-7 makes the J call doubtful. The CDR3 consists of 13 residues. The V gene's germline CDR1 is SGHRS and CDR2 YFSETQ. The DNA for the CDR3 is TGCGCCAGCAGCAAAGGGACAGACGACGAGCAGTACTTC. Amino acids: CASSKGTDDEQYF.

The chain joins TRBV20-1 to TRBJ1-2; 9 bases fit TRBD1. Germline trimming cut 5 bases from V and 4 bases from J; bases unmatched to any gene: 11. Germline V CDR1 and CDR2: DFQATT, SNEGSKA (reference sequence). The CDR3 length is 15 residues. As DNA, the CDR3 is TGCAGTGCTGCCTACGGGACAGGGTATCCCTATGGCTACACCTTC. It codes for CSAAYGTGYPYGYTF.

J is TRBJ2-7 and V is TRBV27, with D perhaps assigned TRBD1 or TRBD2 (5 bases each). The J call is in doubt because the DNA end fits TRBJ2-5 better. Germline loops: CDR1 MNHEY, CDR2 SMNVEV (reference sequence). This CDR3 spans 15 amino acids. The CDR3 sequence is CASSIRTGRYETQYF. CDR3 nucleotides: TGTGCCAGCAGTATACGGACGGGGCGGTACGAGACCCAGTACTTC.

This chain uses TRBV12-3 or TRBV12-4 with TRBJ2-4; D unclear. TRBJ2-7 explains the end of the DNA better; the J call may be wrong. This CDR3 comprises 13 residues. The CDR3 bases are TGTGCCAGCAGGGCAAACGTTCGGAACGAGCAGTACTTC. This codes for CASRANVRNEQYF.

The genes are TRBV4-1 and TRBJ1-5; a weak D match, TRBD1 (5 bases). CDR1 is MGHRA, CDR2 YSYEKL, per germline. CDR3 length: 17 residues. V was clipped by 4 bases and J by 0 bases, with 16 bases between them. In DNA, the CDR3 is TGCGCCAGCAGCCCTTTGGGAGGGGCCGATAGCAATCAGCCCCAGCATTTT. This encodes CASSPLGGADSNQPQHF.

J is TRBJ2-7 and V is TRBV4-2; 8 bases line up with TRBD2. Germline values: CDR1 LGHNA, CDR2 YNFKEQ. V dropped 1 base and J dropped 2; count of bases not matched to a gene: 7. CDR3 size: 16 residues. The CDR3 DNA follows: TGTGCCAGCAGCCAAGCGGGTCGGGGGGGCCCCTACGAGCAGTACTTC. As protein: CASSQAGRGGPYEQYF.

The chain links TRBV27 to TRBJ2-4, with D possibly TRBD1 on 5 matching bases. Matching the DNA end better, TRBJ2-7 makes the J call doubtful. Germline V CDR1 and CDR2: MNHEY, SMNVEV (reference sequence). The CDR3 extends over 17 amino acids. The CDR3 region has the DNA TGTGCCAGCACACAGCACGCTCCCGGCCTCCGAAGGGGCGAGCAGTACTTC. Amino acid sequence: CASTQHAPGLRRGEQYF.

This sequence joins TRBV25-1 and TRBJ1-2; perhaps TRBD1 as D (5 bases). CDR1 is MGHDK and CDR2 is SYGVNS in the germline V gene. The CDR3 sequence is 15 residues long. Trimming cost V 3 bases and J 3 bases, with 14 bases left between them. CDR3 residues: CASSDSGGRDYGYTF. The CDR3 nucleotides read TGTGCCAGCAGTGATTCTGGGGGAAGGGACTATGGCTACACCTTC.

The chain carries TRBV4-3 and TRBJ2-3, with no clear D. Per the germline V gene, CDR1 is LGHNA and CDR2 is YSLEER. V was shortened by 0 bases and J by 6 bases, with 10 bases between the two germline ends. This CDR3 has 14 residues. The CDR3 spells CASSQDWGGDTQYF. The CDR3 region has the DNA TGCGCCAGCAGCCAAGATTGGGGTGGGGATACGCAGTATTTT.

The genes are TRBV12-3 or TRBV12-4 and TRBJ2-5; D unresolved. CDR3 length equals 13 residues. Trimming cost V 6 bases and J 5 bases, with 13 bases left between them. In nucleotides, the CDR3 is TGTGCCAGCAGCCTCTCCCCGGTGGAGACCCAGTACTTC. This encodes CASSLSPVETQYF.

The chain links TRBV7-2 to TRBJ2-5; D may be TRBD1 (6 bases). Trimming took off 2 bases at V and 3 bases at J, with 10 bases between the two ends. The germline V gene has CDR1 SGHTA and CDR2 FQGNSA. CDR3 length: 14 amino acids. For the CDR3, the DNA is TGTGCCAGCAGCTTAACAGGGTGGGAAGAGACCCAGTACTTC. Translating it yields CASSLTGWEETQYF.

This clonotype has just a few counts. This chain connects TRBV5-1 to TRBJ2-1; no firm D call. The CDR3 has 12 residues. V was shortened by 4 bases and J by 4 bases, with 6 bases between the two germline ends. Germline V gene lookup returns CDR1 SGHRS and CDR2 YFSETQ. The CDR3 region has the DNA TGCGCCAGCAGCCAAAAATACAATGAGCAGTTCTTC. Translating gives CASSQKYNEQFF. The full variable domain, rest sourced from reference TRBV5-1 and TRBJ2-1, is KAGVTQTPRYLIKTRGQQVTLSCSPISGHRSVSWYQQTPGQGLQFLFEYFSETQRNKGNFPGRFSGRQFSNSRSEMNVSTLELGDSALYLCASSQKYNEQFFGPGTRLTVL.

As to this clonotype: One end of the junction does not line up with germline, which may come from a read error. V and J are TRBV4-2 and TRBJ2-2; 8 bases are a match to TRBD2. Germline values: CDR1 LGHNA, CDR2 YNFKEQ. The CDR3 runs to 16 residues. CDR3 in amino acids: CASSPERGWNIGELFF. CDR3 coding DNA: TGTGCCAGCAGCCCCGAGCGGGGGTGGAACATCGGGGAGCTGTTTTTT.

CDR3 sequence (DNA): TGTGCCAGCAGTGAATCCGGGTTTGGCCTCCACTTT. Protein product: CASSESGFGLHF. This chain joins TRBV6-1 and TRBJ1-6; D not certain. Germline V gene data show CDR1 as MNHNS and CDR2 as SASEGT. V lost 2 bases to trimming and J lost 15 bases, with 11 bases between them. The CDR3 runs to 12 residues.

This clonotype was observed a handful of times. The gene calls are TRBV25-1 and TRBJ1-2; maybe TRBD1 (5 bases). Trimming pared 3 bases from V and 1 base from J, leaving 18 bases between. The germline CDR1 and CDR2 sequences are MGHDK and SYGVNS. The CDR3 consists of 17 residues. This CDR3 is CASSDSRVTVLNYGYTF. As DNA, the CDR3 is TGTGCCAGCAGTGATTCGCGGGTGACAGTACTTAACTATGGCTACACCTTC.

This chain links TRBV20-1 with TRBJ2-4, with D possibly TRBD1 on 6 matching bases. The end of the DNA fits TRBJ2-7 better, so the J call may be wrong. The germline V gene has CDR1 DFQATT and CDR2 SNEGSKA (reference sequence). CDR3 length equals 16 residues. The CDR3: CSARRLLQGLSYEQYF. DNA for the CDR3: TGCAGTGCTAGAAGGCTACTGCAGGGGCTGTCCTACGAGCAGTACTTC.

This clonotype was recorded once. The V call is TRBV24-1, the J call TRBJ2-1, with D possibly being TRBD2 (7 bases). Trimming stripped 1 base from V and 7 bases from J, with 16 bases between. The CDR3 extends over 16 amino acids. The germline gives CDR1 KGHDR, CDR2 SFDVKD. This CDR3 is CATSDFAGARRNEQFF. CDR3 in DNA: TGTGCCACCAGTGATTTTGCGGGGGCACGAAGGAATGAGCAGTTCTTC.

The chain has TRBV9 and TRBJ2-3, with D maybe TRBD1 (5 bases). Germline V gene sequence: CDR1 SGDLS, CDR2 YYNGEE. Trimming removed 0 bases at V and 0 bases at J, with 11 bases between. This CDR3 comprises 16 residues. The CDR3 DNA follows: TGTGCCAGCAGCGTAGGGGGCGGACATAGCACAGATACGCAGTATTTT. This translates into CASSVGGGHSTDTQYF.

This clonotype was detected a few times. The gene calls are TRBV28 and TRBJ2-7; TRBD1 matches at 9 bases. Germline CDR1 is MDHEN and CDR2 is SYDVKM. There are 15 residues in the CDR3. V was clipped by 5 bases and J by 2 bases; unmatched bases: 7. The CDR3 DNA sequence: TGTGCCAGCAGTGTGACCGGGACAGGGACCTACGAGCAGTACTTC. Protein: CASSVTGTGTYEQYF.

The chain recombines TRBV18 with TRBJ2-1, with TRBD1 identical over 12 bases. This CDR3 has 15 amino acids. V was pared by 5 bases and J by 9 bases, with 8 bases of the junction left unmatched. Germline V gene sequence: CDR1 KGHSH, CDR2 LQKENI. DNA for the CDR3: TGTGCCAGCTCAGACTCCGGGACAGGGGGCGGTGAGCAGTTCTTC. Translating it yields CASSDSGTGGGEQFF.